These 27 T cell receptor beta chains were all obtained from the same sample, sequenced in a study of response to subunit inactivated influenza vaccine. One entry per CDR3 protein, called by TCRdb with MiXCR from the RT-PCR reads. The sample lists roughly 520,000 distinct CDR3 sequences, roughly 25% occurring once. Specimen: CD4+ T cells sorted from PBMCs, collected more than 4 days after vaccination. The source of these receptors is a man between 50 and 59 years old who received an inactivated influenza vaccine.

The rearrangement joins TRBV7-4 to TRBJ1-5; a weak D match, TRBD1 (5 bases). The V end was cut by 1 base, the J end by 2 bases, with 15 bases between. CDR1 is SGHVT, CDR2 SQSDAQ, per germline. This CDR3 comprises 17 residues. CDR3 DNA: TGTGCCAGCAGCTTAGTCAGGTCGGGGCAGGGCAATCAGCCCCAGCATTTT. This codes for CASSLVRSGQGNQPQHF.

The V and J genes are TRBV7-6 and TRBJ1-1, with 9 bases matching TRBD1. Germline CDR1 and CDR2: SGHVS and FNYEAQ. This CDR3 has 14 amino acids. The trim removed 5 bases at V and 5 bases at J, leaving 6 bases unmatched. The DNA of the CDR3 is TGTGCCAGCAGCGGAGGACAGGGGAGTACTGAAGCTTTCTTT. This translates into CASSGGQGSTEAFF.

The chain has TRBV9 and TRBJ2-3; no reliable D call. Germline CDR1 and CDR2: SGDLS and YYNGEE. The CDR3 runs to 15 residues. The V and J ends lost 1 base and 0 bases respectively, with 9 bases between them. The CDR3 sequence: CASSVSSRSTDTQYF. DNA for the CDR3: TGTGCCAGCAGCGTATCAAGCAGAAGCACAGATACGCAGTATTTT. Combining the CDR3 with reference TRBV9 and TRBJ2-3 gives the whole variable domain DSGVTQTPKHLITATGQRVTLRCSPRSGDLSVYWYQQSLDQGLQFLIQYYNGEERAKGNILERFSAQQFPDLHSELNLSSLELGDSALYFCASSVSSRSTDTQYFGPGTRLTVL.

There are a few counts of this clonotype. The chain employs TRBV28 and TRBJ1-1; TRBD1 might be the D (6 bases). Trimming removed 6 bases from V and 6 bases from J, with 17 bases in between. This CDR3 spans 14 amino acids. Per the germline V gene, CDR1 is MDHEN and CDR2 is SYDVKM. The CDR3: CASSGQIGSAEAFF. The CDR3 DNA reads as TGTGCCAGCAGCGGACAGATAGGGTCCGCTGAAGCTTTCTTT. Drawing the rest from reference TRBV28 and TRBJ1-1, the complete variable domain is DVKVTQSSRYLVKRTGEKVFLECVQDMDHENMFWYRQDPGLGLRLIYFSYDVKMKEKGDIPEGYSVSREKKERFSLILESASTNQTSMYLCASSGQIGSAEAFFGQGTRLTVV.

The chain carries TRBV10-3 and TRBJ1-1; 9 nucleotides match TRBD1. The CDR3 consists of 15 residues. Germline trimming cut 6 bases from V and 4 bases from J; bases unmatched to any gene: 9. The V gene's germline CDR1 is ENHRY and CDR2 SYGVKD. The CDR3 is CAIRRDGQGTTEAFF. The CDR3 nucleotides are TGTGCCATCAGGAGGGATGGACAGGGGACCACTGAAGCTTTCTTT.

There are a few counts of this clonotype. The chain employs TRBV27 and TRBJ2-7, with D unresolved. In germline, CDR1 is MNHEY, CDR2 SMNVEV (reference sequence). The V end lost 6 bases, the J end lost 3 bases, and 12 bases lay between the germline ends. The CDR3 extends over 13 amino acids. The CDR3 sequence: CASRIHPSYEQYF. Here the CDR3 DNA reads TGTGCCAGCAGGATTCACCCGAGCTACGAGCAGTACTTC.

The rearrangement links TRBV6-1 to TRBJ2-7, with D possibly TRBD1 on 6 matching bases. The ends were cut back, 6 bases at V and 3 bases at J, with 12 bases in the middle. The CDR3 has 13 residues. From germline, CDR1 is MNHNS and CDR2 SASEGT. The CDR3: CASSGQSRYEQYF. CDR3 coding DNA: TGTGCCAGCAGCGGACAGTCACGCTACGAGCAGTACTTC.

This clonotype was seen at least ten times. This chain connects TRBV5-1 to TRBJ2-1; TRBD2 is a possible D gene (6 bases). Germline lookup yields CDR1 SGHRS and CDR2 YFSETQ. V lost 4 bases to trimming and J lost 5 bases, with 16 bases between them. The CDR3 totals 15 residues. The CDR3 sequence is CASSPQAGLNNEQFF. DNA for the CDR3: TGCGCCAGCAGCCCCCAAGCTGGACTAAACAATGAGCAGTTCTTC.

This clonotype was found a few times. V is TRBV19 and J is TRBJ1-2; TRBD1 might be the D (6 bases). V was cut by 6 bases and J by 8 bases, with 19 bases left in between. Germline CDR1 is LNHDA and CDR2 is SQIVND (reference sequence). This CDR3 is built from 14 residues. The CDR3 DNA sequence: TGTGCCAGTAGAGACCGACAGGCCCAGGAGGGCTACACCTTC. It codes for CASRDRQAQEGYTF.

The chain joins TRBV15 to TRBJ2-7, with D unclear. Trimming shortened V by 5 bases and J by 3 bases, and 14 bases separated the two germline ends. The CDR3 is made up of 14 amino acids. Germline values: CDR1 LNHNV, CDR2 YYDKDF (reference sequence). The CDR3 DNA reads TGTGCCACCAGCGAAAGCCCAACAGTCTACGAGCAGTACTTC. Translating it yields CATSESPTVYEQYF. The entire variable domain, with the rest obtained from reference TRBV15 and TRBJ2-7, is as follows: DAMVIQNPRYQVTQFGKPVTLSCSQTLNHNVMYWYQQKSSQAPKLLFHYYDKDFNNEADTPDNFQSRRPNTSFCFLDIRSPGLGDTAMYLCATSESPTVYEQYFGPGTRLTVT.

The chain links TRBV20-1 to TRBJ2-7, with D perhaps TRBD2 (5 bases). CDR3 length equals 14 residues. Between the trimmed V and J ends, which lost 0 bases and 0 bases, there was a span of 9 bases. CDR1 is DFQATT and CDR2 is SNEGSKA in the germline V gene (reference sequence). The CDR3 DNA reads TGCAGTGCTAGAGATATGGGGAGCTCCTACGAGCAGTACTTC. The encoded protein is CSARDMGSSYEQYF.

The chain recombines TRBV20-1 with TRBJ2-3, with TRBD2 matching over 10 bases. The germline V gene has CDR1 DFQATT and CDR2 SNEGSKA (reference sequence). The CDR3 extends over 15 amino acids. With 6 bases clipped from V and 4 bases from J, the junction kept 10 bases outside the gene matches. The CDR3 nucleotides read TGCAGTGCCGTTTCTAGCGGGAGTTATTCAGATACGCAGTATTTT. It is translated as CSAVSSGSYSDTQYF.

The CDR3 DNA reads as TGTGCCAGCCGCCCATTCGGGGGCTATGAAAAACTGTTTTTT. Translating it yields CASRPFGGYEKLFF. The chain couples TRBV6-1 to TRBJ1-4; D may be TRBD1 (6 bases). CDR1 and CDR2 from the germline V gene are MNHNS and SASEGT. Trimming took off 8 bases at V and 6 bases at J, with 16 bases between the two ends. The CDR3 is 14 residues long.

This clonotype was seen a few times. The chain uses TRBV4-3 and TRBJ2-2; D not certain. The CDR3 runs to 14 residues. V dropped 3 bases and J dropped 2 bases, with 7 bases sitting between them. CDR1 LGHNA and CDR2 YSLEER come from the germline V gene. The CDR3 protein is CASSQPSNTGELFF. The CDR3 nucleotides read TGCGCCAGCAGCCAGCCAAGCAACACCGGGGAGCTGTTTTTT.

This clonotype was observed a handful of times. The J gene is TRBJ1-5, the V gene TRBV7-2, with TRBD1 matching 7 bases. In germline, CDR1 is SGHTA, CDR2 FQGNSA. The CDR3 runs to 15 residues. Trimming cost V 6 bases and J 4 bases; bases outside gene matches: 9. The CDR3 loop reads CASRGESGGNQPQHF. The CDR3 DNA is TGTGCCAGCAGGGGGGAGTCAGGGGGTAATCAGCCCCAGCATTTT.

This chain joins TRBV7-2 and TRBJ1-2, with 7 bases identical to TRBD1. Germline V lookup: CDR1 SGHTA, CDR2 FQGNSA. V dropped 6 bases and J dropped 4; count of bases not matched to a gene: 8. This CDR3 contains 14 residues. CDR3 amino acids: CASSPRDSTYGYTF. The CDR3 DNA is TGTGCCAGCAGTCCCCGGGACAGTACCTATGGCTACACCTTC.

This clonotype has just a few counts. J is TRBJ2-2 and V is TRBV5-1; 8 positions match TRBD2. Trimming at V came to 3 bases and at J to 3 bases, leaving 4 bases not matched to a gene. The germline CDR1 and CDR2 sequences are SGHRS and YFSETQ. The CDR3 is made up of 15 amino acids. The CDR3 sequence is CASSSLAGYTGELFF. In nucleotides, the CDR3 is TGCGCCAGCAGCTCTTTAGCGGGATACACCGGGGAGCTGTTTTTT.

This clonotype has a count of ten or more. The J gene is TRBJ2-3, the V gene TRBV5-5, with D perhaps TRBD2 (5 bases). The CDR3 is 12 amino acids. Germline CDR1 SGHKS, CDR2 YYEKEE (reference sequence). The germline V and J ends were trimmed by 6 bases and 8 bases, with 13 bases remaining between them. In DNA form, the CDR3 reads TGTGCCAGCAAGGCCGATGCGGGTACGCAGTATTTT. Its translation: CASKADAGTQYF.

Only a few counts were recorded for this clonotype. This sequence joins TRBV12-3 or TRBV12-4 and TRBJ2-1; D uncertain. The length of the CDR3 is 14 residues. Trimming stripped 1 base from V and 6 bases from J, with 10 bases between. CDR3 residues: CASSLGLYSNEQFF. CDR3 DNA: TGTGCCAGCAGTTTAGGACTTTATTCCAATGAGCAGTTCTTC.

This clonotype appeared many times. This sequence joins TRBV12-3 or TRBV12-4 and TRBJ2-1; D uncertain. The CDR3 consists of 10 residues. V shed 3 bases and J shed 9 bases, with 3 bases lying between them. CDR3 residues: CASSLREQFF. CDR3 DNA sequence: TGTGCCAGCAGTTTGCGTGAGCAGTTCTTC.

This clonotype has a handful of counts. CDR3 amino acids: CAIRETGAEAFF. In DNA form, the CDR3 reads TGTGCCATCAGGGAGACGGGTGCTGAAGCTTTCTTT. The chain couples TRBV10-3 to TRBJ1-1; unclear D gene. Germline lookup yields CDR1 ENHRY and CDR2 SYGVKD. The CDR3 loop spans 12 amino acids. V lost 6 bases to trimming and J lost 6 bases, with 11 bases between them.

This clonotype was seen only a few times. The genes are TRBV10-3 and TRBJ2-3, with TRBD2 matching over 11 bases. The CDR3 contains 14 residues. V dropped 6 bases and J dropped 5; count of bases not matched to a gene: 4. Looked up from germline, CDR1 is ENHRY and CDR2 is SYGVKD. The CDR3 protein is CAIRGTSGVDTQYF. The CDR3 DNA reads as TGTGCCATCAGGGGGACTAGCGGTGTAGATACGCAGTATTTT.

In this sample, this clonotype turned up many times. CDR3 protein: CASSRSRTSIIETQYF. CDR3 nucleotide sequence: TGTGCCAGCAGCCGTTCCCGGACTAGTATCATTGAGACCCAGTACTTC. The chain is built from TRBV7-2 and TRBJ2-5; 7 bases are a match to TRBD2. V shed 5 bases, J shed 5 bases, and the junction held 14 bases outside the gene matches. This CDR3 spans 16 amino acids. CDR1 is SGHTA and CDR2 is FQGNSA in the germline V gene. The variable domain in full, with the rest retrieved from reference TRBV7-2 and TRBJ2-5, is GAGVSQSPSNKVTEKGKDVELRCDPISGHTALYWYRQSLGQGLEFLIYFQGNSAPDKSGLPSDRFSAERTGGSVSTLTIQRTQQEDSAVYLCASSRSRTSIIETQYFGPGTRLLVL.

This chain joins TRBV18 and TRBJ2-7; either TRBD1 or TRBD2 may fit D (5 bases each). V lost 6 bases and J lost 2, with 17 bases in between. This CDR3 spans 15 amino acids. Germline V gene lookup returns CDR1 KGHSH and CDR2 LQKENI. The CDR3 sequence: CASSEGVGGTYEQYF. For the CDR3, the DNA is TGTGCCAGCTCGGAAGGGGTAGGAGGAACCTACGAGCAGTACTTC.

V usage is TRBV10-3 and J usage is TRBJ2-6, with D possibly matching TRBD2 (6 bases). V lost 2 bases and J 3 bases, leaving 8 bases between the germline ends. The germline V gene has CDR1 ENHRY and CDR2 SYGVKD. The CDR3 is 15 amino acids. The CDR3 DNA follows: TGTGCCATCAGTGAGGGGGGACTTGGGGCCAACGTCCTGACTTTC. It codes for CAISEGGLGANVLTF.

The V gene is TRBV18, the J gene TRBJ2-7; D gene unclear. Trimming removed 4 bases from V and 0 bases from J, with 7 bases in between. CDR3 length: 13 amino acids. Germline CDR1 and CDR2: KGHSH and LQKENI. This CDR3 reads CASSHTHSYEQYF. The DNA for the CDR3 is TGTGCCAGCTCACACACACACTCCTACGAGCAGTACTTC. Drawing the rest from reference TRBV18 and TRBJ2-7, the complete variable domain is NAGVMQNPRHLVRRRGQEARLRCSPMKGHSHVYWYRQLPEEGLKFMVYLQKENIIDESGMPKERFSAEFPKEGPSILRIQQVVRGDSAAYFCASSHTHSYEQYFGPGTRLTVT.

A few counts support this clonotype. CDR3 bases: TGTGCCAGCAGTTTCCTCGTCACCGGAACTAGCACAGATACGCAGTATTTT. Translation: CASSFLVTGTSTDTQYF. This chain uses TRBV6-2 or TRBV6-3 with TRBJ2-3; D is unresolved. Germline V gives CDR1 MNHEY, CDR2 SVGEGT. The CDR3 extends over 17 amino acids. With 4 bases removed from V and 0 bases from J, the gap between germline ends came to 17 bases.